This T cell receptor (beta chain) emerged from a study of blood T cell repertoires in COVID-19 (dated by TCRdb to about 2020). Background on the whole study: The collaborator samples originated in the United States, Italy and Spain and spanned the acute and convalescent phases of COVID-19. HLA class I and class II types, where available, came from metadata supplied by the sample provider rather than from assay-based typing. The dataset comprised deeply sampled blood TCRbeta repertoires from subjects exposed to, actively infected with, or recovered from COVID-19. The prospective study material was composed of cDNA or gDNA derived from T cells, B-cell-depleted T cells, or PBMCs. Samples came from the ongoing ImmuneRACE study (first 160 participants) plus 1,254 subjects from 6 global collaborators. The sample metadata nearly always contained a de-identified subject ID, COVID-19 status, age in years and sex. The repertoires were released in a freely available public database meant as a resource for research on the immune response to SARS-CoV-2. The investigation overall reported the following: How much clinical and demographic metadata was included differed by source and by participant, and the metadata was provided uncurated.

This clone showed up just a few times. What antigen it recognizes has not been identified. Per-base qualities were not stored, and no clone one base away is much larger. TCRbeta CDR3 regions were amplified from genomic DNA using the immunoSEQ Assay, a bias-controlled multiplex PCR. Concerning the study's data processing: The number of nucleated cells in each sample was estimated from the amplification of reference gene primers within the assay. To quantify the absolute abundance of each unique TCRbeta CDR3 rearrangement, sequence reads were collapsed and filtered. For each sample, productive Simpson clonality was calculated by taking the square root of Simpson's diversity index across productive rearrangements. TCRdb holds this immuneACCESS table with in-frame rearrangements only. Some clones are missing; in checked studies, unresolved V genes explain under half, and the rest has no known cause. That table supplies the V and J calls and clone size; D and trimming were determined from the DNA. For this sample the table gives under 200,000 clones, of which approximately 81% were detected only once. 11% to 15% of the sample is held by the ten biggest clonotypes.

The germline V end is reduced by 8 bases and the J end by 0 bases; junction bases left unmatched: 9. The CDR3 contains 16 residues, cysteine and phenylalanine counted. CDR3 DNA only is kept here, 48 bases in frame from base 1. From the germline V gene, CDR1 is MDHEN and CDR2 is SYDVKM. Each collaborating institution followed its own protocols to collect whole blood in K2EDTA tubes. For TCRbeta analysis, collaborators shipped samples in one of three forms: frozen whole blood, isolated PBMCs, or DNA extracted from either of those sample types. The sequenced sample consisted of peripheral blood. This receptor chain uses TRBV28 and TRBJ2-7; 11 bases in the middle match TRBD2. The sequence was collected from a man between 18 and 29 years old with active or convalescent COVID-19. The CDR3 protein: CASLTTGTSGSYEQYF. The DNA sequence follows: TGTGCCAGCTTGACCACCGGGACTAGCGGCTCCTACGAGCAGTACTTC. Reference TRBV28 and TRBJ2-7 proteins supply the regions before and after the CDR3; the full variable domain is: DVKVTQSSRYLVKRTGEKVFLECVQDMDHENMFWYRQDPGLGLRLIYFSYDVKMKEKGDIPEGYSVSREKKERFSLILESASTNQTSMYLCASLTTGTSGSYEQYFGPGTRLTVT.